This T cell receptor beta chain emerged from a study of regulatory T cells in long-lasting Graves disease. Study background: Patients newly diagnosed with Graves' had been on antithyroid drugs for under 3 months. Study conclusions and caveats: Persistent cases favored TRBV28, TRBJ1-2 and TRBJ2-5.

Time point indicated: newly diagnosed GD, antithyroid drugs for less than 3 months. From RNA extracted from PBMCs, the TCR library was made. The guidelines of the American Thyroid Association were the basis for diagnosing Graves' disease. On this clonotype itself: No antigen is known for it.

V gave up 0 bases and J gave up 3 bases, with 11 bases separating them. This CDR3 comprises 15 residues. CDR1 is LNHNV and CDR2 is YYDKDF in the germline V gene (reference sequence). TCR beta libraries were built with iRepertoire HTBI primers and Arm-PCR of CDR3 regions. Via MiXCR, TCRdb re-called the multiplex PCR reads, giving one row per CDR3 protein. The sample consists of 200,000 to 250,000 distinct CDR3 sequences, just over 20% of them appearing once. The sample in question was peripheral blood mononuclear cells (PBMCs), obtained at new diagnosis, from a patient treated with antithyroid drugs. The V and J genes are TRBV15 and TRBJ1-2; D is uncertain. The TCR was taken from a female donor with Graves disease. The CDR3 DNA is TGTGCCACCAGCAGAGATTTGAGGGCAGACTATGGCTACACCTTC. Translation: CATSRDLRADYGYTF.